The present TCR beta chain was sequenced within a study of T cells after yellow fever vaccination. Points from the study as a whole: Though it reached lower strength, the secondary response hit its peak faster, day 5 versus 15.

TCRdb fed the 5' RACE reads into MiXCR, producing one record per CDR3 protein. The sample carries about 580,000 distinct CDR3 sequences, about a sixth recorded once. This clonotype was recorded a few times. What it binds is not known. Per the germline V gene, CDR1 is SEHNR and CDR2 is FQNEAQ (reference sequence). This CDR3 comprises 16 residues. V lost 8 bases, J lost 0 bases, and 7 bases stayed unmatched. The sample consisted of PBMCs, taken 4 to 6 days after the first yellow fever vaccination. V and J are TRBV7-9 and TRBJ2-3; 11 bases map to TRBD2. The source of this sequence is a man between 18 and 29 years old who received the YFV17D yellow fever vaccine. CDR3 nucleotide sequence: TGTGCCAGCCACAAGGGACTAGCGGCTAGCACAGATACGCAGTATTTT. This gives the protein CASHKGLAASTDTQYF.